These T cell receptor beta chains were read from a single sample in a study of blood T cell repertoires in COVID-19. Some clones are missing from TCRdb's copy, which holds only in-frame ones; the method was immunoSEQ multiplex PCR. The sample has 54,000 or so clones; about four fifths are singletons. Sequencing input: peripheral blood. These receptors were obtained from a woman aged 60-75 years with acute or convalescent COVID-19. Both conserved end residues are part of each CDR3. Fields, in order: D gene, V gene, CDR3 protein. D genes are given only for firm matches.

D: -
V: TRBV7-3
CDR3: CASSLSPGLRTSTDTQYF

D: TRBD2
V: TRBV11-1
CDR3: CASSLFRGGAGEQYF

D: TRBD1
V: TRBV18
CDR3: CASSPGQANYEQYF

D: -
V: TRBV3-1/TRBV3-2
CDR3: CASSQVRQSYGYTF

D: TRBD1
V: TRBV3-1/TRBV3-2
CDR3: CASSQATGALRGEKLFF

D: -
V: TRBV2
CDR3: CASSDGTENTEAFF

D: TRBD2
V: TRBV20-1
CDR3: CSARPSGVEFF

D: -
V: TRBV27
CDR3: CASSLTGGRKNSPLHF

D: -
V: TRBV2
CDR3: CASSVRSPLHF

D: -
V: TRBV5-1
CDR3: CASSFPRQNTEAFF

D: TRBD1
V: TRBV6-5
CDR3: CASSQDRGISPLHF

D: -
V: TRBV12-3/TRBV12-4
CDR3: CASRPPGVTEAFF

D: TRBD2
V: TRBV19
CDR3: CASSASGPRSSYNEQFF

D: TRBD1
V: TRBV27
CDR3: CASSLRTGTYGYTF

D: TRBD1
V: TRBV7-9
CDR3: CASSSGQASKGYTF

D: TRBD1
V: TRBV5-1
CDR3: CASSSSGTGGQETQYF

D: TRBD1
V: TRBV30
CDR3: CAWSGGQRNSPLHF

D: TRBD2
V: TRBV10-2
CDR3: CATRTSASSTDTQYF

D: TRBD2
V: TRBV6-5
CDR3: CASSPGLAGGDRVF

D: -
V: TRBV7-9
CDR3: CASSLGGPKTYEQYF

D: -
V: TRBV6-2/TRBV6-3
CDR3: CASSYSMQQGLRTDTQYF

D: TRBD1
V: TRBV6-5
CDR3: CASRGQPMNTEAFF

D: -
V: TRBV29-1
CDR3: CSVFRGISEAFF

D: -
V: TRBV6-1
CDR3: CASSEGSHDFNQPQHF

D: TRBD1
V: TRBV30
CDR3: CAWRKISGGSVAPLHF

D: -
V: TRBV3-1/TRBV3-2
CDR3: CASSQDPARVGTF

D: -
V: TRBV2
CDR3: CASRRGVELFF

D: -
V: TRBV5-1
CDR3: CASSSLGHGTDTQYF

D: -
V: TRBV30
CDR3: CAWSAGGEGYTF

D: -
V: TRBV5-1
CDR3: CASSLANSQYVGGNIQYF

D: TRBD1
V: TRBV2
CDR3: CASSETTGTGYQPQHF

D: -
V: TRBV7-2
CDR3: CASSLGSGENYGYTF

D: TRBD2
V: TRBV9
CDR3: CASSVGLLAGGPETQYF

D: -
V: TRBV18
CDR3: CASSSGAVNTEAFF

D: TRBD2
V: TRBV27
CDR3: CASSFATGGRQFF

D: -
V: TRBV19
CDR3: CASSGLISGNTIYF

D: TRBD2
V: TRBV6-5
CDR3: CASLAGGSSYNEQFF

D: -
V: TRBV29-1
CDR3: CSVRTEPLYGETQYF

D: -
V: TRBV5-1
CDR3: CASSLGGTTVYEQYF

D: -
V: TRBV28
CDR3: CASSSRGGGTPEGSYTF

D: TRBD1
V: TRBV6-5
CDR3: CASRTGGSGANVLTF

D: TRBD1
V: TRBV7-2
CDR3: CASSMMTGGYGYTF

D: TRBD1
V: TRBV18
CDR3: CASSPPDREGDLQYF

D: TRBD1
V: TRBV15
CDR3: CATSITGGGNYGYTF

D: TRBD1
V: TRBV6-6
CDR3: CASSPTGDYGYTF

D: TRBD2
V: TRBV30
CDR3: CAWSGRKRGIDEQFF

D: TRBD2
V: TRBV27
CDR3: CASTSYFGSEQLAGGNTGELFF

D: -
V: TRBV5-1
CDR3: CASSLSGNSYEQYF

D: -
V: TRBV6-1
CDR3: CASSEALNHAYEKLFF

D: -
V: TRBV7-9
CDR3: CASTPGGGALGYGYTF

D: -
V: TRBV25-1
CDR3: CASSELRVPTYEQYF

D: TRBD2
V: TRBV5-1
CDR3: CASSFKLAGGYEQYF

D: TRBD2
V: TRBV9
CDR3: CASSVYGGGETQYF

D: -
V: TRBV6-6
CDR3: CASTPILDTEAFF

D: -
V: TRBV24-1
CDR3: CATSDLYRELSTEAFF

D: -
V: TRBV28
CDR3: CASSLTGSTNEKLFF

D: -
V: TRBV28
CDR3: CASSSYGLRGWNEQFF